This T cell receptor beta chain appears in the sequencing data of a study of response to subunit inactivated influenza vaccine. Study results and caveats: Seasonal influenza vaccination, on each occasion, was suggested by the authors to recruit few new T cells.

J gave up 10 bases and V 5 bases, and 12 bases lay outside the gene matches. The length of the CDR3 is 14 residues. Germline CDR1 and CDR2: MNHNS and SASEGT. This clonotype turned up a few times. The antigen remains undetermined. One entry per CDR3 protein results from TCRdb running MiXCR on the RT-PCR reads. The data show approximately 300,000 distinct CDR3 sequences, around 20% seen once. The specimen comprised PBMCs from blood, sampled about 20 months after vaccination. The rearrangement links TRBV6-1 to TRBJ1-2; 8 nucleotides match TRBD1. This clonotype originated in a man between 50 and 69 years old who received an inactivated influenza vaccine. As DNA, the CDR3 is TGTGCCAGCAGTCCGGGGACAGGAGTATGGGCCTACACCTTC. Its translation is CASSPGTGVWAYTF.